This T cell receptor (beta chain) was sequenced in a study of blood T cells in healthy people across ages. Then a second PCR, running roughly 7 to 12 cycles, was carried out with a sample-barcoded 5' primer and a J-beta primer mix. TCRdb re-called the 5' RACE reads through MiXCR, storing one row per CDR3 protein. The sample includes hundreds of thousands of distinct CDR3 sequences, around 24% of them seen just once. Only a few counts were recorded for this clonotype. Germline values: CDR1 DFQATT, CDR2 SNEGSKA (reference sequence). The CDR3 loop spans 15 amino acids. In addition, the sample was reused for a study of T cells of mothers and their children. From that report: The TCR beta CDR3 read count exceeded 8.5 million for each mother and was 2.5 million to 3 million for each child.

The sequencing input was blood. The origin of this receptor is a boy between 5 and 17 years old in good health. The J gene is TRBJ2-3, the V gene TRBV20-1; possibly TRBD2 for D (7 bases). The CDR3 coding sequence is TGCACTCCCAGCACCCGGGGGGCTAGAACAGATACGCAGTATTTT. Its protein is CTPSTRGARTDTQYF.